These 29 T cell receptor beta chains originate from one sample sequenced in a study of T cell repertoires in cytomegalovirus infection. TCRdb called the reads again in MiXCR, with one record for every CDR3 protein. The sample contains approximately 500,000 distinct CDR3 sequences, about 11% of which appear only once. What was sequenced was PBMCs. The receptors derive from a human donor in good health (CMV status not recorded). Some clones in this sample may be carry-over from other donors' samples.

This clonotype was found many times. The chain carries TRBV4-2 and TRBJ1-1; no reliable D call. V lost 0 bases and J lost 5, with 13 bases in between. This CDR3 is 15 amino acids long. Germline V gives CDR1 LGHNA, CDR2 YNFKEQ. The CDR3 nucleotides are TGTGCCAGCAGCCAAGATCGGGGTGCGAGGACTGAAGCTTTCTTT. Translation gives CASSQDRGARTEAFF.

J is TRBJ2-5 and V is TRBV10-3; D uncertain. Germline assignment: CDR1 ENHRY and CDR2 SYGVKD. V was pared by 0 bases and J by 2 bases, with 25 bases between. CDR3 length: 20 amino acids. CDR3 amino acids: CAISESTESPKAVQQETQYF. The CDR3 nucleotides are TGTGCCATCAGTGAGTCGACCGAGTCACCAAAGGCAGTGCAACAAGAGACCCAGTACTTC.

This clonotype appeared many times. The rearrangement links TRBV19 to TRBJ2-5; weak D call: TRBD1 (5 bases). The CDR3 is made up of 13 amino acids. Germline CDR1 LNHDA, CDR2 SQIVND (reference sequence). Trimming pared 5 bases from V and 1 base from J, leaving 8 bases between. The CDR3 sequence: CASSDSLQETQYF. CDR3 in DNA: TGTGCCAGTAGTGACAGCCTCCAAGAGACCCAGTACTTC.

V is TRBV3-1 and J is TRBJ2-3; 11 bases line up with TRBD2. V was pared by 2 bases and J by 5 bases, with 6 bases of the junction left unmatched. CDR3 length equals 16 residues. From germline, CDR1 is LGHDT and CDR2 YNNKEL (reference sequence). CDR3 nucleotide sequence: TGTGCCAGCAGCCAATTAGCGGGGGGGGCTGTAGATACGCAGTATTTT. Translated: CASSQLAGGAVDTQYF.

V and J are TRBV30 and TRBJ2-3; D unresolved. V was cut by 5 bases and J by 5 bases, with 8 bases left in between. Germline V lookup: CDR1 GTSNPN, CDR2 SVGIG (reference sequence). There are 11 residues in the CDR3. The CDR3 DNA reads TGTGCCTGGCAGGCCTTAGATACGCAGTATTTT. Translated: CAWQALDTQYF.

The rearrangement uses TRBV3-1 and TRBJ2-7, with 12 bases that match TRBD2. The CDR3 runs 17 residues. The V gene's germline CDR1 is LGHDT and CDR2 YNNKEL (reference sequence). Trimming at V came to 4 bases and at J to 0 bases, leaving 7 bases not matched to a gene. The CDR3 is CASSLTSGGINSYEQYF. The CDR3 coding sequence is TGTGCCAGCAGCCTCACTAGCGGGGGGATAAACTCCTACGAGCAGTACTTC.

This sequence joins TRBV7-2 and TRBJ1-2, with 8 positions matching TRBD1. The V and J ends lost 8 bases and 8 bases, in that order; junction bases with no gene match: 10. This CDR3 is 13 amino acids long. Germline V CDR1 and CDR2: SGHTA, FQGNSA. Here the CDR3 DNA reads TGTGCCAGCGTTAGTCAGCAGGGGGCCGGCTACACCTTC. Protein sequence: CASVSQQGAGYTF. Together with reference TRBV7-2 and TRBJ1-2, the CDR3 gives the full variable domain: GAGVSQSPSNKVTEKGKDVELRCDPISGHTALYWYRQSLGQGLEFLIYFQGNSAPDKSGLPSDRFSAERTGGSVSTLTIQRTQQEDSAVYLCASVSQQGAGYTFGSGTRLTVV.

The table lists this clonotype with a few counts. The J gene is TRBJ2-3, the V gene TRBV20-1, with D unresolved. This CDR3 comprises 13 residues. Germline V gene sequence: CDR1 DFQATT, CDR2 SNEGSKA (reference sequence). The V and J ends lost 5 bases and 3 bases respectively, with 12 bases between them. The CDR3, as DNA: TGCAGTGCTCCCCCCGAGTGGACAGATACGCAGTATTTT. Protein sequence: CSAPPEWTDTQYF.

This clonotype was observed a few times. This chain connects TRBV20-1 to TRBJ1-2, with 12 bases identical to TRBD1. The CDR3 has 15 amino acids. CDR1 DFQATT and CDR2 SNEGSKA come from the germline V gene (reference sequence). V gave up 0 bases and J gave up 4 bases; unmatched junction bases: 3. CDR3 loop: CSARDGDRGLYGYTF. In DNA form, the CDR3 reads TGCAGTGCTAGAGATGGGGACAGGGGGCTCTATGGCTACACCTTC.

This clonotype has a handful of counts. The chain joins TRBV19 to TRBJ2-1; the D gene is possibly TRBD2 (7 bases). The length of the CDR3 is 15 residues. The ends were cut back, 6 bases at V and 0 bases at J, with 12 bases in the middle. Germline V gives CDR1 LNHDA, CDR2 SQIVND (reference sequence). CDR3 sequence: CASSFRGASYNEQFF. The CDR3 DNA is TGTGCCAGTAGCTTCCGGGGGGCCTCCTACAATGAGCAGTTCTTC. Looking up the rest from reference TRBV19 and TRBJ2-1 gives the full variable domain: DGGITQSPKYLFRKEGQNVTLSCEQNLNHDAMYWYRQDPGQGLRLIYYSQIVNDFQKGDIAEGYSVSREKKESFPLTVTSAQKNPTAFYLCASSFRGASYNEQFFGPGTRLTVL.

This clonotype was observed many times. The chain joins TRBV19 to TRBJ2-5; 7 bases fit TRBD2. CDR1 and CDR2 (germline): LNHDA, SQIVND (reference sequence). The junction had 10 bases not matched to a gene; V was cut back by 7 bases and J by 2 bases. CDR3 length equals 15 residues. The CDR3 nucleotides are TGTGCCAGTATGAGGTCTAGCGGAGCGCAAGAGACCCAGTACTTC. Translating gives CASMRSSGAQETQYF.

This clonotype was seen at least ten times. The J gene is TRBJ2-3, the V gene TRBV10-3; D perhaps matches TRBD1 (5 bases). This CDR3 has 15 amino acids. Germline V gives CDR1 ENHRY, CDR2 SYGVKD. V lost 10 bases, J lost 3 bases, and 20 bases lay in between. The CDR3 DNA reads TGTGCCACCCTGGTAGGGCAGGGTGGGACAGATACGCAGTATTTT. Translated: CATLVGQGGTDTQYF.

This clonotype was observed many times. This chain joins TRBV25-1 and TRBJ2-1; D might be TRBD1 (6 bases). V dropped 2 bases and J dropped 6 bases, with 11 bases sitting between them. The CDR3 runs 14 residues. The germline V gene has CDR1 MGHDK and CDR2 SYGVNS. CDR3 DNA: TGTGCCAGCAGTGAAAACAGGGACGGCAATGAGCAGTTCTTC. Its translation is CASSENRDGNEQFF.

The chain carries TRBV29-1 and TRBJ2-7, with TRBD2 matching over 7 bases. The length of the CDR3 is 14 residues. The germline gives CDR1 SQVTM, CDR2 ANQGSEA. V shed 7 bases, J shed 2 bases, and the junction held 11 bases outside the gene matches. The CDR3 DNA reads TGCAGCGCACGGGCGGGAGAGGGTACCTACGAGCAGTACTTC. Translating gives CSARAGEGTYEQYF.

This clonotype has ten or more counts. V gene TRBV7-9 combines with J gene TRBJ2-3, with D perhaps matching TRBD2 (7 bases). The V and J ends lost 5 bases and 8 bases respectively, with 20 bases between them. Germline loops: CDR1 SEHNR, CDR2 FQNEAQ (reference sequence). This CDR3 has 15 amino acids. CDR3 sequence: CASSPEGGGPFTQYF. The DNA for the CDR3 is TGTGCCAGCAGCCCCGAAGGGGGAGGGCCGTTTACGCAGTATTTT.

The table lists this clonotype with many counts. This sequence joins TRBV2 and TRBJ1-2; D unclear. V was trimmed by 1 base and J by 8 bases, leaving 17 bases between them. The CDR3 covers 15 residues. Germline assignment: CDR1 SNHLY and CDR2 FYNNEI. The CDR3 here is CASSEEPRTHVGYTF. The CDR3 coding sequence is TGTGCCAGCAGTGAAGAACCGAGGACCCATGTAGGCTACACCTTC.

This clonotype occurred a few times. The chain uses TRBV14 and TRBJ2-2, with 7 positions matching TRBD2. The CDR3 contains 16 residues. Germline V gives CDR1 SGHDN, CDR2 FVKESK. V gave up 3 bases and J gave up 1 base; unmatched junction bases: 5. The CDR3 nucleotides are TGTGCCAGCAGCCAGAGCCTAGCGGTGAACACCGGGGAGCTGTTTTTT. It is translated as CASSQSLAVNTGELFF.

The table lists this clonotype with many counts. CDR3 in amino acids: CASSWHPGQGGTEAFF. CDR3 nucleotide sequence: TGTGCCAGCAGTTGGCACCCGGGACAGGGAGGCACTGAAGCTTTCTTT. J is TRBJ1-1 and V is TRBV12-3 or TRBV12-4; TRBD1 matches 9 bases. The CDR3 length is 16 residues. Trimming cost V 4 bases and J 4 bases; bases outside gene matches: 10.

This clonotype was counted many times. The rearrangement links TRBV7-2 to TRBJ2-1, with D perhaps TRBD1 (6 bases). Trimming pared 5 bases from V and 6 bases from J, leaving 17 bases between. This CDR3 comprises 15 residues. Germline V lookup: CDR1 SGHTA, CDR2 FQGNSA. The CDR3 region is CASSVDWGQGNEQFF. The DNA for the CDR3 is TGTGCCAGCAGCGTCGATTGGGGGCAGGGCAATGAGCAGTTCTTC.

This clonotype was observed many times. V and J are TRBV7-3 and TRBJ1-1; D unclear. There are 13 residues in the CDR3. Germline V CDR1 and CDR2: SGHTA, FQGTGA. V lost 5 bases, J lost 11 bases, and 18 bases lay in between. The CDR3 nucleotides read TGTGCCAGCAGCCCCATGGGCCTCGGAGGGGCTTTCTTT. Translated, it gives CASSPMGLGGAFF.

A remark on this clonotype: One end of the junction does not line up with germline, which may come from a read error. The chain carries TRBV10-3 and TRBJ1-2; 7 bases fit TRBD1. Germline lookup yields CDR1 ENHRY and CDR2 SYGVKD. The CDR3 has 13 residues. Written as DNA, the CDR3 is TGTGCCATCACTGGGACAGCAAACTGTGGCTACACCTTC. This sequence encodes CAITGTANCGYTF.

This clonotype was counted only a few times. The J gene is TRBJ2-5, the V gene TRBV20-1; 7 bases match TRBD2. V was pared by 0 bases and J by 2 bases, with 12 bases of the junction left unmatched. This CDR3 is built from 17 residues. Germline assignment: CDR1 DFQATT and CDR2 SNEGSKA (reference sequence). CDR3 DNA sequence: TGCAGTGCTAGAGATCGGTTGGCCGGGGGGTCGCAAGAGACCCAGTACTTC. Translated: CSARDRLAGGSQETQYF.

This clonotype appeared many times. The chain joins TRBV4-1 to TRBJ2-1; weak D call: TRBD2 (6 bases). This CDR3 is 15 amino acids long. V lost 1 base to trimming and J lost 7 bases, with 14 bases between them. The germline V gene has CDR1 MGHRA and CDR2 YSYEKL. The CDR3 region is CASSQVGGTVNEQFF. The CDR3 DNA sequence: TGCGCCAGCAGCCAAGTGGGCGGGACGGTGAATGAGCAGTTCTTC.

This clonotype was seen repeatedly, ten times or more. Here the CDR3 reads CASSFRQGYNQPQHF. For the CDR3, the DNA is TGTGCCAGCAGTTTTCGACAGGGCTACAATCAGCCCCAGCATTTT. This sequence joins TRBV6-1 and TRBJ1-5; TRBD1 agrees at 7 bases. The germline gives CDR1 MNHNS, CDR2 SASEGT. This CDR3 has 15 residues. Trimming cost V 5 bases and J 3 bases; bases outside gene matches: 7.

This clonotype has just a few counts. This chain joins TRBV2 and TRBJ1-2; TRBD1 agrees at 11 bases. Trimming removed 7 bases from V and 6 bases from J; junction bases left unmatched: 7. Germline V gives CDR1 SNHLY, CDR2 FYNNEI. This CDR3 has 14 residues. The CDR3 nucleotides are TGTGCCAGCAACAAAGGACAGGGGGCGCATGGCTACACCTTC. Translated: CASNKGQGAHGYTF.

This clonotype was observed a few times. V is TRBV20-1 and J is TRBJ2-5; D remains unclear. The V and J ends lost 5 bases and 2 bases respectively, with 9 bases between them. The length of the CDR3 is 12 residues. Germline V gene data show CDR1 as DFQATT and CDR2 as SNEGSKA (reference sequence). The CDR3 sequence: CSAEARQETQYF. Written as DNA, the CDR3 is TGCAGTGCTGAGGCGAGGCAAGAGACCCAGTACTTC.

This rearrangement joins TRBV2 to TRBJ2-5; D may be TRBD2 (6 bases). Per the germline V gene, CDR1 is SNHLY and CDR2 is FYNNEI. Between the trimmed V and J ends, which lost 3 bases and 3 bases, there was a span of 8 bases. This CDR3 is built from 13 residues. CDR3 loop: CASSDTGEETQYF. The CDR3 coding sequence is TGTGCCAGCAGTGACACGGGAGAAGAGACCCAGTACTTC.

This clonotype was seen at least ten times. The gene calls are TRBV25-1 and TRBJ2-2, with 7 bases identical to TRBD1. The germline CDR1 and CDR2 sequences are MGHDK and SYGVNS. The CDR3 contains 16 residues. Trimming removed 1 base from V and 2 bases from J; junction bases left unmatched: 4. CDR3 coding DNA: TGTGCCAGCAGTGAATTAGGGACAGCTAACACCGGGGAGCTGTTTTTT. Protein: CASSELGTANTGELFF.

This clonotype was observed a few times. The rearrangement uses TRBV9 and TRBJ2-3; 10 bases match TRBD2. Germline CDR1 and CDR2: SGDLS and YYNGEE. With 0 bases clipped from V and 0 bases from J, the junction kept 4 bases outside the gene matches. This CDR3 contains 17 residues. The CDR3: CASSVATTSGSTDTQYF. As DNA, the CDR3 is TGTGCCAGCAGCGTAGCCACGACTAGCGGGAGCACAGATACGCAGTATTTT.